This T cell receptor beta chain was obtained from a study of CD8+ T cells in alopecia areata. Study outcomes and limitations: Shared TCR sequences were less clear between patients than in mice, possibly partly from HLA diversity. Higher clonality and more expanded CD8+ clones appeared in lesional than normal scalp.

There are 13 residues in the CDR3. V was shortened by 2 bases and J by 6 bases, with 9 bases between the two germline ends. Germline CDR1 is MGHRA and CDR2 is YSYEKL. The sequencing template was cDNA reverse transcribed from extracted RNA. Here immunoSEQ multiplex PCR was the method, and the copy in TCRdb shows in-frame clones only, minus some. Of over 150,000 clones listed, 50% to 65% are singletons. As for treatment: oral pan-JAK inhibitor, 5-10 mg twice daily. As regards this clone: Antigen unknown.

This chain links TRBV4-1 with TRBJ2-3, with no clear D. Material: CD4+ T cells sorted from blood, obtained at week 24, from a patient treated with tofacitinib. The receptor's source is a human donor with alopecia areata. In nucleotides, the CDR3 is TGCGCCAGCAGCCAACCCCAAAGGGATACGCAGTATTTT. It translates to CASSQPQRDTQYF.